What follows is one T cell receptor (beta chain) and its context. The antigen is not known. It was with 60 Vbeta and 13 Jbeta primers that the PCR ran. Clones were read by immunoSEQ multiplex PCR, and TCRdb kept only the in-frame ones, dropping some. The data show 150,000 to 200,000 clones, with 77% seen just once and over 2% held by the top ten. This sample stems from a study of cytomegalovirus exposure and HLA in healthy donors. Broader study findings: Analysis performed later showed TCR beta chains linked to HLA being more clonally expanded than equally common others. It was confirmed in vitro that a few of the CMV-associated chains were specific for CMV antigens. In the analysis, some V segments, TRBV6-2 and TRBV6-3 included, were excluded as indistinguishable. Previous analysis showed most TCR beta V segments were productive about 87% or about 30% of the time.

V dropped 2 bases and J dropped 7; count of bases not matched to a gene: 11. The CDR3 totals 16 residues. Looked up from germline, CDR1 is SGHDT and CDR2 is YYEEEE. This chain joins TRBV5-6 and TRBJ2-7; TRBD1 matches 11 bases. The receptor was isolated from a woman in her forties in good health and CMV-seropositive. Sequencing was done on a sample of PBMCs. As DNA, the CDR3 is TGTGCCAGCAGCTTTCACCGGACAGGGGGCGTGGGAGAGCAGTACTTC. This gives the protein CASSFHRTGGVGEQYF.